The rows below give T cell receptor beta chains drawn from one sample of a study of CD8 T cells in Susac syndrome. Each CDR3 protein is one row after TCRdb ran MiXCR on the immunoSEQ multiplex PCR reads. The sample has about 190,000 distinct CDR3 sequences; approximately 95% are singletons. The sequencing input was CD8+ T cells from PBMCs. The receptors stem from a human donor with Susac syndrome. Each CDR3 is given with its conserved first and last residue. The order of the fields is J gene, D gene, clone size, CDR3 length, V gene, CDR3 protein, CDR3 DNA. A D gene is named only where the DNA matches it firmly. The size field is filled for only some rows; it gives once, few, many or a size class.

TRBJ2-3,-,-,14,TRBV6-2/TRBV6-3,CASSRGQSTDTQYF,TGTGCCAGCAGTCGAGGACAGAGCACAGATACGCAGTATTTT
TRBJ2-7,TRBD1,-,16,TRBV27,CASSSGLGTGRYEQYF,TGTGCCAGCAGTTCAGGACTCGGGACAGGGAGGTACGAGCAGTACTTC
TRBJ2-1,-,-,12,TRBV27,CASSSEINEQFF,TGTGCCAGCAGTTCAGAGATCAATGAGCAGTTCTTC
TRBJ1-2,TRBD1,-,14,TRBV7-9,CASSPTGLGYGYTF,TGTGCCAGCAGCCCGACAGGGCTAGGCTATGGCTACACCTTC
TRBJ1-3,-,-,19,TRBV20-1,CSASMVRDTEPYSGNTIYF,TGCAGTGCCTCCATGGTCCGGGACACCGAACCCTACTCTGGAAACACCATATATTTT
TRBJ1-1,-,-,16,TRBV20-1,CSARDPVGRLNTEAFF,TGCAGTGCTAGAGATCCCGTTGGACGGTTGAACACTGAAGCTTTCTTT
TRBJ2-7,-,-,11,TRBV2,CASRERYEQYF,TGTGCCAGCAGGGAACGGTACGAGCAGTACTTC
TRBJ1-1,-,-,12,TRBV6-6,CATGGANTEAFF,TGTGCCACGGGGGGGGCGAACACTGAAGCTTTCTTT
TRBJ2-7,-,few,14,TRBV14,CASSQERDSYEQYF,TGTGCCAGCAGCCAAGAAAGGGATTCCTACGAGCAGTACTTC
TRBJ1-6,-,-,10,TRBV11-2,CAWGNSPLHF,TGTGCCTGGGGGAATTCACCCCTCCACTTT
TRBJ2-1,-,-,11,TRBV27,CASEMSGEQFF,TGTGCCAGCGAGATGTCTGGTGAGCAGTTCTTC
TRBJ2-3,TRBD1,-,16,TRBV5-6,CASSSGDRVRGDTQYF,TGTGCCAGCAGCTCGGGGGACAGGGTGAGAGGAGATACGCAGTATTTT
TRBJ2-1,TRBD1,-,15,TRBV19,CASTRTGDSYNEQFF,TGTGCCAGTACCCGGACAGGGGACTCCTACAATGAGCAGTTCTTC
TRBJ2-5,TRBD2,-,13,TRBV9,CASSPGTTPTQYF,TGTGCCAGCAGCCCCGGGACTACGCCTACCCAGTACTTC
TRBJ2-1,TRBD2,-,15,TRBV7-7,CASSQGLAARNEQFF,TGTGCTAGCAGCCAGGGACTAGCGGCTAGGAATGAGCAGTTCTTC
TRBJ1-5,TRBD1,-,14,TRBV24-1,CATQDRGGGQPQHF,TGTGCCACCCAAGACAGGGGTGGTGGTCAGCCCCAGCATTTT
TRBJ1-2,-,-,12,TRBV30,CAWSVLGDGYTF,TGTGCCTGGAGTGTACTCGGGGATGGCTACACCTTC
TRBJ1-1,-,-,15,TRBV9,CASSHEGGARTEAFF,TGTGCCAGCAGCCACGAGGGGGGGGCGAGGACTGAAGCTTTCTTT
TRBJ1-1,TRBD1,-,14,TRBV12-3/TRBV12-4,CASTSTGGYPEAFF,TGTGCCAGCACCTCGACAGGGGGTTACCCTGAAGCTTTCTTT
TRBJ2-7,-,-,14,TRBV28,CASNPKRDTYEQYF,TGTGCCAGCAACCCCAAACGAGACACCTACGAGCAGTACTTC
TRBJ1-2,-,-,13,TRBV7-6,CASSYHGADGYTF,TGTGCCAGCAGCTACCACGGGGCGGACGGCTACACCTTC
TRBJ1-1,-,-,15,TRBV9,CASSVSGRTDTEAFF,TGTGCCAGCAGCGTCTCGGGACGCACTGACACTGAAGCTTTCTTT
TRBJ2-2,TRBD1,-,18,TRBV11-2,CASSFAFGSQGDTGELFF,TGTGCCAGCAGCTTTGCGTTTGGGTCGCAGGGGGACACCGGGGAGCTGTTTTTT
TRBJ2-2,-,-,14,TRBV13,CASSLGFRTGELFF,TGTGCCAGCAGCTTAGGATTCCGTACCGGGGAGCTGTTTTTT
TRBJ2-4,TRBD1,-,17,TRBV29-1,CSVEAGTGFLDKNIQYF,TGCAGTGTCGAGGCCGGGACAGGGTTTCTGGACAAAAACATTCAGTACTTC
TRBJ2-5,TRBD2,-,15,TRBV19,CASSIFAGEGETQYF,TGTGCCAGTAGTATCTTCGCGGGAGAAGGAGAGACCCAGTACTTC
TRBJ2-5,TRBD2,-,14,TRBV10-1,CASSRREGRETQYF,TGCGCCAGCAGCCGCCGGGAGGGCCGGGAGACCCAGTACTTC
TRBJ1-1,-,-,14,TRBV7-2,CASSLDVLNTEAFF,TGTGCCAGCAGCTTAGACGTATTGAACACTGAAGCTTTCTTT
TRBJ2-7,-,-,14,TRBV7-9,CASTPTGGGYEQYF,TGTGCCAGCACCCCCACTGGGGGTGGCTACGAGCAGTACTTC
TRBJ2-7,-,once,10,TRBV30,CAFGDYEQYF,TGTGCCTTTGGGGATTACGAGCAGTACTTC
TRBJ2-3,-,-,12,TRBV7-9,CASSRAMDTQYF,TGTGCCAGCAGCCGGGCCATGGATACGCAGTATTTT
TRBJ2-1,TRBD2,-,16,TRBV2,CASRLAGASSYNEQFF,TGTGCCAGCAGACTAGCGGGGGCCTCGTCCTACAATGAGCAGTTCTTC
TRBJ2-3,TRBD1,-,13,TRBV7-8,CASSPTGVDTQYF,TGTGCCAGCAGCCCGACAGGGGTGGATACGCAGTATTTT
TRBJ1-5,-,-,18,TRBV4-1,CASSQAGRGRSFNQPQHF,TGCGCCAGCAGCCAAGCTGGCAGGGGACGATCATTCAATCAGCCCCAGCATTTT
TRBJ2-7,TRBD1,-,14,TRBV30,CAWSTGTGGFEQYF,TGTGCCTGGAGTACAGGGACAGGGGGCTTCGAGCAGTACTTC
TRBJ1-2,TRBD1,-,13,TRBV20-1,CSAELTGSYGYTF,TGCAGTGCGGAACTGACAGGGTCTTATGGCTACACCTTC
TRBJ2-1,-,-,14,TRBV5-1,CASSFRAVNNEQFF,TGCGCCAGCAGCTTCCGGGCCGTAAACAATGAGCAGTTCTTC
TRBJ2-4,TRBD1,once,14,TRBV29-1,CSGIPGQGQNIQYF,TGCAGCGGCATACCGGGACAGGGCCAAAACATTCAGTACTTC
TRBJ1-1,TRBD1,-,16,TRBV5-1,CASSLGTGTGSTEAFF,TGCGCCAGCAGCTTGGGAACGGGGACAGGGAGCACTGAAGCTTTCTTT
TRBJ2-1,-,-,16,TRBV20-1,CSARRPGGDFYNEQFF,TGCAGTGCTAGACGACCGGGTGGGGACTTCTACAATGAGCAGTTCTTC
TRBJ2-2,-,-,13,TRBV6-5,CASTTMEAGELFF,TGTGCCAGCACCACTATGGAAGCCGGGGAGCTGTTTTTT
TRBJ2-7,-,-,14,TRBV14,CASSQLDSYYEQYF,TGTGCCAGCAGCCAACTAGACAGTTACTACGAGCAGTACTTC
TRBJ2-3,-,-,17,TRBV4-1,CASSPGPEWLVVDTQYF,TGCGCCAGCAGCCCGGGCCCAGAGTGGCTCGTCGTAGATACGCAGTATTTT
TRBJ1-1,-,-,16,TRBV18,CASSVQRTELNTEAFF,TGTGCCAGCTCGGTCCAAAGGACCGAATTAAACACTGAAGCTTTCTTT
TRBJ2-1,TRBD1,few,11,TRBV30,CAWRPGQGEFF,TGTGCCTGGAGGCCGGGACAGGGGGAGTTCTTC
TRBJ2-1,-,-,15,TRBV6-2/TRBV6-3,CASREVATIYNEQFF,TGTGCCAGCAGGGAAGTAGCAACCATTTACAATGAGCAGTTCTTC
TRBJ2-6,-,-,15,TRBV30,CASSPISSGANVLTF,TGTGCCAGCTCCCCGATAAGCTCTGGGGCCAACGTCCTGACTTTC
TRBJ2-4,TRBD2,-,17,TRBV4-1,CASSQDSYGTTQNIQYF,TGCGCCAGCAGCCAAGATAGTTACGGGACTACCCAAAACATTCAGTACTTC
TRBJ2-1,-,-,15,TRBV3-1,CASSQGRRGRTTPFF,TGTGCCAGCAGCCAAGGACGTCGGGGGAGGACCACTCCGTTCTTC
TRBJ2-7,-,-,14,TRBV20-1,CSVTLAGPSYEQYF,TGCAGCGTAACTCTGGCGGGACCCTCCTACGAGCAGTACTTC
TRBJ2-1,-,-,14,TRBV7-9,CASSAGTSWNEQFF,TGTGCCAGCAGCGCCGGGACTTCGTGGAATGAGCAGTTCTTC
TRBJ2-3,-,-,13,TRBV14,CASSQDSVHTQYF,TGTGCCAGCAGCCAAGATAGCGTACATACGCAGTATTTT
TRBJ2-2,TRBD1,-,12,TRBV29-1,CSVDRDSGELFF,TGCAGCGTCGACAGGGATAGCGGGGAGCTGTTTTTT
TRBJ2-3,-,-,14,TRBV25-1,CASSVTASTDTQYF,TGTGCCAGCAGTGTAACGGCTAGCACAGATACGCAGTATTTT
TRBJ2-1,-,once,14,TRBV29-1,CSVPLTDSYNEQFF,TGCAGCGTTCCGCTGACAGACTCCTACAATGAGCAGTTCTTC
TRBJ2-3,TRBD1,-,14,TRBV27,CASSTGQGVDTQYF,TGTGCCAGCAGTACCGGACAGGGGGTGGATACGCAGTATTTT
TRBJ1-1,-,-,15,TRBV6-4,CASSDQSIGNTEAFF,TGTGCCAGCAGTGACCAATCGATAGGGAACACTGAAGCTTTCTTT
TRBJ1-4,-,-,12,TRBV4-1,CASTGADEKLFF,TGCGCCAGCACAGGGGCGGATGAAAAACTGTTTTTT
TRBJ1-4,-,-,15,TRBV7-9,CASSLKPSTNEKLFF,TGTGCCAGCAGCTTAAAGCCTTCAACTAATGAAAAACTGTTTTTT